This passage covers 24 T cell receptor beta chains from one sample sequenced in a study of blood T cell repertoires in COVID-19. Produced via immunoSEQ multiplex PCR; TCRdb's table is partial and in-frame only. The sample consists of under 300,000 clones, 65% to 85% of them appearing once. Sequenced sample: peripheral blood. All receptors derive from a human donor in a cohort sampled during active COVID-19.

In nucleotides, the CDR3 is TGTGCCAGCAGCCCCGGGAGGACTAGCGGGAGCCAAGAGACCCAGTACTTC. It translates to CASSPGRTSGSQETQYF. This chain joins TRBV5-8 and TRBJ2-5; 13 nucleotides match TRBD2. V shed 4 bases and J 1 base; nucleotides not matched to a gene: 7. CDR3 length equals 17 residues. The germline V gene encodes CDR1 SGHTS and CDR2 YDEGEE. Full variable domain (remainder filled in from reference TRBV5-8 and TRBJ2-5): EAGVTQSPTHLIKTRGQQATLRCSPISGHTSVYWYQQALGLGLQFLLWYDEGEERNRGNFPPRFSGRQFPNYSSELNVNALELEDSALYLCASSPGRTSGSQETQYFGPGTRLLVL.

The chain couples TRBV29-1 to TRBJ2-5, with a tentative D call TRBD1 (7 bases). Trimming took off 7 bases at V and 5 bases at J, with 14 bases between the two ends. This CDR3 has 12 residues. Germline values: CDR1 SQVTM, CDR2 ANQGSEA. CDR3 DNA: TGCAGCGCTAGCAGGGGGAGGGAGACCCAGTACTTC. Its protein is CSASRGRETQYF.

This chain connects TRBV4-1 to TRBJ2-1, with D perhaps matching TRBD2 (6 bases). V was shortened by 0 bases and J by 1 base, with 10 bases between the two germline ends. The length of the CDR3 is 16 residues. Germline V gives CDR1 MGHRA, CDR2 YSYEKL. The CDR3 DNA follows: TGCGCCAGCAGCCAAGATCTGCGGGGTTCCTACAATGAGCAGTTCTTC. As protein: CASSQDLRGSYNEQFF.

The table lists this clone with a count of one. The chain couples TRBV5-4 to TRBJ2-2; 12 nucleotides align to TRBD1. The V and J ends lost 2 bases and 8 bases, in that order; junction bases with no gene match: 7. In germline, CDR1 is SGHNT, CDR2 YYREEE (reference sequence). The CDR3 is made up of 16 amino acids. The CDR3 sequence is CASSFPGTGGGGELFF. In DNA form, the CDR3 reads TGTGCCAGCAGCTTCCCCGGGACAGGGGGCGGGGGGGAGCTGTTTTTT.

The chain is built from TRBV10-3 and TRBJ2-3, with TRBD1 as a possible D gene (6 bases). V lost 8 bases and J 7 bases, leaving 10 bases between the germline ends. The CDR3 is 11 residues long. Germline-derived CDR1 and CDR2 are ENHRY and SYGVKD. CDR3 region: CAIQGSYTQYF. CDR3 coding DNA: TGTGCCATCCAGGGGAGCTATACGCAGTATTTT.

The rearrangement joins TRBV30 to TRBJ1-1; D is ambiguous. The CDR3 has 19 amino acids. CDR1 is GTSNPN, CDR2 SVGIG, per germline (reference sequence). Trimming took off 1 base at V and 1 base at J, with 25 bases between the two ends. CDR3 sequence: CAWSAPPPGKYAGNTEAFF. CDR3 sequence (DNA): TGTGCCTGGAGTGCCCCTCCTCCGGGTAAATATGCGGGGAACACTGAAGCTTTCTTT.

The chain links TRBV5-4 to TRBJ2-1, with 11 bases matching TRBD2. The V gene's germline CDR1 is SGHNT and CDR2 YYREEE (reference sequence). The length of the CDR3 is 15 residues. The V and J ends lost 0 bases and 7 bases, in that order; junction bases with no gene match: 3. The CDR3 nucleotides read TGTGCCAGCAGCTTGGCCCCTAGCGGGGGGAATGAGCAGTTCTTC. Translation: CASSLAPSGGNEQFF.

The chain uses TRBV14 and TRBJ2-7, with TRBD2 matching 8 bases. There are 17 residues in the CDR3. Germline V CDR1 and CDR2: SGHDN, FVKESK. V was clipped by 0 bases and J by 4 bases; unmatched bases: 11. CDR3 sequence reads: CASSQEGGRLARYEQYF. The DNA for the CDR3 is TGTGCCAGCAGCCAAGAAGGAGGGAGACTAGCGCGTTACGAGCAGTACTTC.

This chain joins TRBV18 and TRBJ1-2; 12 nucleotides match TRBD1. The germline V gene encodes CDR1 KGHSH and CDR2 LQKENI. This CDR3 comprises 18 residues. J was trimmed by 4 bases and V by 2 bases; bases with no gene match: 11. CDR3 in amino acids: CASSPRVPGQGASYGYTF. CDR3 coding DNA: TGTGCCAGCTCACCAAGAGTCCCGGGACAGGGGGCGAGCTATGGCTACACCTTC.

The chain recombines TRBV29-1 with TRBJ2-7, with a possible D match to TRBD1 (6 bases). The length of the CDR3 is 15 residues. V was cut by 4 bases and J by 2 bases, with 18 bases left in between. Per the germline V gene, CDR1 is SQVTM and CDR2 is ANQGSEA. CDR3: CSVGPLQGAAYEQYF. For the CDR3, the DNA is TGCAGCGTTGGCCCATTACAGGGCGCAGCCTACGAGCAGTACTTC.

The chain combines TRBV19 with TRBJ2-1; D is possibly TRBD2 (6 bases). CDR3 length: 16 amino acids. The ends were cut back, 0 bases at V and 10 bases at J, with 19 bases in the middle. Per the germline V gene, CDR1 is LNHDA and CDR2 is SQIVND (reference sequence). CDR3 loop: CASSIDQGGWGVEQFF. DNA for the CDR3: TGTGCCAGTAGTATAGATCAGGGCGGTTGGGGGGTGGAGCAGTTCTTC.

The rearrangement uses TRBV5-5 and TRBJ1-4; 11 bases are shared with TRBD1. CDR3 length: 14 residues. Germline V gene lookup returns CDR1 SGHKS and CDR2 YYEKEE (reference sequence). V shed 4 bases and J 7 bases; nucleotides not matched to a gene: 3. CDR3 coding DNA: TGTGCCAGCAGCCGGACAGGGGGCGGTGAAAAACTGTTTTTT. Translating it yields CASSRTGGGEKLFF.

CDR3 sequence (DNA): TGTGCCAGTAGTAAGACAGGGGGAGTTGTCGGCGAGCAGTACTTC. Translated: CASSKTGGVVGEQYF. This chain links TRBV19 with TRBJ2-7; 9 bases align to TRBD1. Germline V gene lookup returns CDR1 LNHDA and CDR2 SQIVND (reference sequence). The CDR3 is 15 amino acids. The V and J ends lost 4 bases and 6 bases, in that order; junction bases with no gene match: 10.

The chain carries TRBV28 and TRBJ1-5, with D possibly matching TRBD1 (5 bases). CDR1 and CDR2 (germline): MDHEN, SYDVKM. V gave up 5 bases and J gave up 5 bases, with 16 bases separating them. The CDR3 is 15 amino acids. In DNA, the CDR3 is TGTGCCAGCAGTAGTGGGAGGGGACTTGATCAGCCCCAGCATTTT. Amino acids: CASSSGRGLDQPQHF.

The chain couples TRBV11-2 to TRBJ2-3, with TRBD2 matching 7 bases. The junction had 10 bases not matched to a gene; V was cut back by 5 bases and J by 2 bases. CDR1 is SGHAT and CDR2 is FQNNGV in the germline V gene. The CDR3 runs 16 residues. The CDR3 coding sequence is TGTGCCAGCAGCCTCCGGTTGGGGGGGACCACAGATACGCAGTATTTT. Its translation is CASSLRLGGTTDTQYF.

This chain connects TRBV6-1 to TRBJ2-7; no reliable D call. This CDR3 comprises 11 residues. Trimming removed 3 bases from V and 4 bases from J, with 4 bases in between. CDR1 is MNHNS and CDR2 is SASEGT in the germline V gene. The CDR3 nucleotides read TGTGCCAGCAGTGATATTTACGAGCAGTACTTC. Its translation: CASSDIYEQYF.

In nucleotides, the CDR3 is TGTGCCAGCAGTTACGAACGAGTGGGGAGGCAGTTCTTC. Translating gives CASSYERVGRQFF. This chain links TRBV6-5 with TRBJ2-1; maybe TRBD2 (5 bases). The V end was cut by 2 bases, the J end by 12 bases, with 14 bases between. Germline V gene data show CDR1 as MNHEY and CDR2 as SVGAGI. CDR3 length: 13 amino acids.

The chain uses TRBV7-2 and TRBJ2-1; D ambiguous. The CDR3 runs to 13 residues. V lost 5 bases and J lost 12, with 17 bases in between. Germline-derived CDR1 and CDR2 are SGHTA and FQGNSA. The CDR3 protein is CASSPGPLYGQFF. The CDR3 region has the DNA TGTGCCAGCAGCCCAGGTCCTCTTTATGGGCAGTTCTTC.

This chain connects TRBV11-3 to TRBJ2-3; no clear D. Germline V gene data show CDR1 as SGHNT and CDR2 as YENEEA. Trimming removed 5 bases at V and 4 bases at J, with 7 bases between. The CDR3 covers 12 residues. The CDR3, as DNA: TGTGCCAGCAGCCTAGTAGCAGATACGCAGTATTTT. It codes for CASSLVADTQYF.

This clone showed up just once. J is TRBJ1-2 and V is TRBV28; weak D call: TRBD1 (5 bases). CDR1 and CDR2 (germline): MDHEN, SYDVKM. This CDR3 has 14 amino acids. The ends were cut back, 2 bases at V and 4 bases at J, with 11 bases in the middle. This CDR3 is CASSLAGRIYGYTF. DNA for the CDR3: TGTGCCAGCAGTTTAGCAGGGAGGATCTATGGCTACACCTTC.

J is TRBJ1-5 and V is TRBV4-1, with D possibly TRBD1 on 5 matching bases. Trimming left V 1 base short and J 5 bases short, with 9 bases between. Germline CDR1 is MGHRA and CDR2 is YSYEKL. CDR3 length: 14 residues. The CDR3 region has the DNA TGCGCCAGCAGCCAAGGAGGCAGGGATCAGCCCCAGCATTTT. It codes for CASSQGGRDQPQHF.

The chain links TRBV9 to TRBJ1-3; D is unresolved. The CDR3 spans 13 residues. V was pared by 5 bases and J by 2 bases, with 8 bases between. Germline V lookup: CDR1 SGDLS, CDR2 YYNGEE. In DNA form, the CDR3 reads TGTGCCAGCAGACAGTCCGCTGGAAACACCATATATTTT. As protein: CASRQSAGNTIYF.

The chain uses TRBV7-9 and TRBJ1-2, with 8 bases matching TRBD1. CDR3 length: 14 residues. Germline V lookup: CDR1 SEHNR, CDR2 FQNEAQ (reference sequence). V gave up 7 bases and J gave up 4 bases; unmatched junction bases: 8. The CDR3, as DNA: TGTGCCAGCACCATGATCACAGGGGGCTATGGCTACACCTTC. Protein sequence: CASTMITGGYGYTF.

The chain combines TRBV6-6 with TRBJ2-5; no clear D. Trimming took 5 bases from V and 5 from J, leaving 6 bases between them. CDR1 and CDR2 (germline): MNHNY, SVGAGI (reference sequence). CDR3 length equals 11 residues. The CDR3 DNA reads as TGTGCCAGCAGTCCGCAGGAGACCCAGTACTTC. Amino acids: CASSPQETQYF.